These 10 T cell receptor beta chains were sequenced from one sample in a study of T cells in narcolepsy. Using immunoSEQ multiplex PCR, the repertoire was profiled, and TCRdb retains in-frame clones only, with some absent. The table includes about 25,000 clones, approximately 85% detected once. The sample was CD45RA- memory CD4+ T cells from PBMCs. These receptors were taken from a human donor with narcolepsy.

V and J are TRBV27 and TRBJ1-3; no firm D call. Germline V gives CDR1 MNHEY, CDR2 SMNVEV (reference sequence). This CDR3 has 14 residues. V lost 5 bases and J 0 bases, leaving 8 bases between the germline ends. The CDR3 DNA sequence: TGTGCCAGCAGTATCACATACTCTGGAAACACCATATATTTT. Encoded protein: CASSITYSGNTIYF.

This clone was observed a handful of times. This sequence joins TRBV5-5 and TRBJ2-1; 12 nucleotides line up with TRBD2. This CDR3 region has 16 residues. Germline V lookup: CDR1 SGHKS, CDR2 YYEKEE (reference sequence). With V trimmed by 0 bases and J by 6 bases, 4 bases remained unmatched. This chain's CDR3 is CASSLGTSGKVNEQFF. Here the CDR3 DNA reads TGTGCCAGCAGCTTGGGGACTAGCGGGAAAGTCAATGAGCAGTTCTTC.

The V gene is TRBV10-3, the J gene TRBJ1-5, with 10 nucleotides matching TRBD1. CDR1 ENHRY and CDR2 SYGVKD come from the germline V gene. The CDR3 runs 16 residues. V trimming: 2 bases; J trimming: 7 bases; junction bases outside the gene matches: 8. The DNA for the CDR3 is TGTGCCATCAGTGAGAGAGTGGGGACAGGGGACCAGCCCCAGCATTTT. Encoded protein: CAISERVGTGDQPQHF.

This chain joins TRBV5-1 and TRBJ2-1; TRBD2 aligns across 7 bases. The CDR3 length is 13 residues. V was clipped by 4 bases and J by 5 bases; unmatched bases: 3. Germline assignment: CDR1 SGHRS and CDR2 YFSETQ. The CDR3 bases are TGCGCCAGCAGCCCTAGCGGAAACAATGAGCAGTTCTTC. It specifies CASSPSGNNEQFF.

The J gene is TRBJ2-7, the V gene TRBV19; perhaps TRBD2 as D (6 bases). From germline, CDR1 is LNHDA and CDR2 SQIVND (reference sequence). The CDR3 is 11 residues long. Trimming pared 10 bases from V and 1 base from J, leaving 8 bases between. CDR3 sequence: CATRGSYEQYF. CDR3 DNA sequence: TGTGCCACCCGGGGGTCCTACGAGCAGTACTTC.

This chain uses TRBV7-2 with TRBJ1-3; D gene uncertain. V gave up 4 bases and J gave up 0 bases, with 7 bases separating them. Germline CDR1 reads SGHTA; CDR2 reads FQGNSA. The CDR3 consists of 14 residues. CDR3 protein: CASSSVPSGNTIYF. The CDR3 DNA reads TGTGCCAGCAGCTCCGTCCCCTCTGGAAACACCATATATTTT.

Notes on this clone: A junction boundary mismatches the germline segment, possibly from a read error. This sequence joins TRBV5-4 and TRBJ1-1, with D tentatively TRBD1 (6 bases). Looked up from germline, CDR1 is SGHNT and CDR2 is YYREEE (reference sequence). The CDR3 length is 13 residues. The CDR3 bases are TGTGTCAGCAGCGCACAGGGAGGGACTGAAGCTTTCTTT. Translation gives CVSSAQGGTEAFF.

The rearrangement links TRBV7-9 to TRBJ1-1; maybe TRBD1 (5 bases). Looked up from germline, CDR1 is SEHNR and CDR2 is FQNEAQ (reference sequence). Deletions cut 9 bases from V and 0 bases from J, with 11 bases between. This CDR3 is 13 amino acids long. The CDR3 DNA follows: TGTGCCAGTGGAGGGGTGATGAACACTGAAGCTTTCTTT. This sequence encodes CASGGVMNTEAFF. The variable domain in full, completed from reference TRBV7-9 and TRBJ1-1, reads DTGVSQNPRHKITKRGQNVTFRCDPISEHNRLYWYRQTLGQGPEFLTYFQNEAQLEKSRLLSDRFSAERPKGSFSTLEIQRTEQGDSAMYLCASGGVMNTEAFFGQGTRLTVV.

This chain uses TRBV5-6 with TRBJ2-3; perhaps TRBD1 as D (6 bases). Germline V gene sequence: CDR1 SGHDT, CDR2 YYEEEE. CDR3 length: 13 residues. Between the trimmed V and J ends, which lost 5 bases and 1 base, there was a span of 8 bases. As DNA, the CDR3 is TGTGCCAGCAGACGACAGGGCACAGATACGCAGTATTTT. Encoded protein: CASRRQGTDTQYF. Based on the CDR3 plus reference TRBV5-6 and TRBJ2-3, the full variable domain is DAGVTQSPTHLIKTRGQQVTLRCSPKSGHDTVSWYQQALGQGPQFIFQYYEEEERQRGNFPDRFSGHQFPNYSSELNVNALLLGDSALYLCASRRQGTDTQYFGPGTRLTVL.

V and J are TRBV7-9 and TRBJ1-2, with D maybe TRBD1 (5 bases). CDR3 length: 12 amino acids. Germline loops: CDR1 SEHNR, CDR2 FQNEAQ (reference sequence). The V and J ends lost 5 bases and 5 bases respectively, with 9 bases between them. The CDR3 DNA reads TGTGCCAGCAGCACAGACAGATATGGCTACACCTTC. This codes for CASSTDRYGYTF.